This TCR beta chain appears in the sequencing data of a study of T-cell memory formation after mild COVID-19. TCRdb reanalysed the 5' RACE reads using MiXCR and keeps one entry per CDR3 protein. This sample has around 34,000 distinct CDR3 sequences; 7.5% to 8% occur once, and the top ten carry 25% to 30%. The table lists this clonotype with a few counts. CDR1 is SGHTA and CDR2 is FQGNSA in the germline V gene. Germline trimming cut 3 bases from V and 4 bases from J; bases unmatched to any gene: 4. CDR3 length equals 16 residues. Sequencing was done on a sample of PBMCs or a T cell subset sorted from them (not recorded which). The chain recombines TRBV7-2 with TRBJ2-2; 11 bases align to TRBD2. This clonotype originated in a man between 18 and 35 years old who had mild COVID-19 (a few samples of this study predate the infection). Cell type and time point are not known. The CDR3 coding sequence is TGTGCCAGCAGCTTTAGCGGGGGGGCCGGCACCGGGGAGCTGTTTTTT. Protein sequence: CASSFSGGAGTGELFF.